This passage covers 9 T cell receptor beta chains from one sample sequenced in a study of T cells in Graves' hyperthyroidism and ophthalmopathy. RNA transcripts provided the source from which TCR beta CDR3 regions were amplified. First-round RT-PCR targeting the TCR CDR3 was performed with the HTBI primer set. TCRdb called the multiplex PCR reads again in MiXCR, with one record for every CDR3 protein. Among roughly 570,000 distinct CDR3 sequences listed, around 16% were seen once. Sequenced: blood. These receptors were obtained from a woman in her 30s with Graves' hyperthyroidism.

The chain carries TRBV27 and TRBJ2-2; D is undetermined. The germline CDR1 and CDR2 sequences are MNHEY and SMNVEV (reference sequence). This CDR3 has 14 residues. The V end lost 4 bases, the J end lost 7 bases, and 13 bases lay between the germline ends. The DNA of the CDR3 is TGTGCCAGCAGTTCAAGTGGGTATGGCGGGGAGCTGTTTTTT. Translating it yields CASSSSGYGGELFF.

V usage is TRBV12-3 or TRBV12-4 and J usage is TRBJ1-2; no firm D call. V was cut by 6 bases and J by 12 bases, with 8 bases left in between. CDR3 length: 9 amino acids. The CDR3 DNA follows: TGTGCCAGCAGCCCGCCACACACCTTC. It is translated as CASSPPHTF.

This clonotype was seen many times. This sequence joins TRBV11-2 and TRBJ2-1; 11 positions agree with TRBD2. V was pared by 5 bases and J by 4 bases, with 16 bases of the junction left unmatched. The germline CDR1 and CDR2 sequences are SGHAT and FQNNGV. This CDR3 contains 19 residues. CDR3 nucleotides: TGTGCCAGCAGCCCCAGGGGCACCGGACTAGCGGGTAATTACAATGAGCAGTTCTTC. Translation: CASSPRGTGLAGNYNEQFF.

In the case of this clonotype: Germline and junction disagree at one end, which may indicate a read error. This rearrangement joins TRBV27 to TRBJ2-6, with a possible D match to TRBD1 (6 bases). CDR3 length equals 14 residues. The germline V gene encodes CDR1 MNHEY and CDR2 SMNVEV (reference sequence). The CDR3 bases are TGTGCCAGCGCAGGGGTGGATGGGGCCAACGTCCCGACTTTC. Encoded protein: CASAGVDGANVPTF.

This clonotype was seen a few times. V gene TRBV13 combines with J gene TRBJ2-7; 9 bases line up with TRBD2. The germline gives CDR1 PRHDT, CDR2 FYEKMQ (reference sequence). This CDR3 comprises 15 residues. The trim removed 1 base at V and 6 bases at J, leaving 7 bases unmatched. The CDR3 region is CASSLELAGSIEQYF. Here the CDR3 DNA reads TGTGCCAGCAGCTTAGAGCTAGCGGGATCCATCGAGCAGTACTTC.

This clonotype was recorded many times. The gene calls are TRBV5-5 and TRBJ1-2; maybe TRBD1 (5 bases). Germline V gene lookup returns CDR1 SGHKS and CDR2 YYEKEE (reference sequence). Trimming cost V 4 bases and J 3 bases, with 16 bases left between them. The CDR3 contains 15 residues. CDR3 sequence: CASSVDQGRDYGYTF. In DNA, the CDR3 is TGTGCCAGCAGCGTTGATCAGGGACGGGACTATGGCTACACCTTC.

In its sample, this clonotype was seen many times. This chain uses TRBV2 with TRBJ2-7, with D hard to call. Deletions cut 4 bases from V and 7 bases from J, with 8 bases between. This CDR3 region has 11 residues. Per the germline V gene, CDR1 is SNHLY and CDR2 is FYNNEI. CDR3: CASSGRLEQYF. In DNA, the CDR3 is TGTGCCAGCAGTGGGCGTTTGGAGCAGTACTTC.

This rearrangement joins TRBV10-1 to TRBJ2-3; D may match TRBD1 or TRBD2 (7 bases each). Trimming left V 6 bases short and J 5 bases short, with 18 bases between. Germline lookup yields CDR1 WNHNN and CDR2 SYGVQD (reference sequence). The CDR3 is 15 amino acids. This chain's CDR3 is CASSRGGGVLDTQYF. The CDR3 nucleotides read TGCGCCAGCAGCCGGGGAGGGGGCGTTTTAGATACGCAGTATTTT.

The V and J genes are TRBV20-1 and TRBJ2-1; no clear D. This CDR3 spans 14 amino acids. Trimming took 5 bases from V and 0 from J, leaving 11 bases between them. The germline V gene encodes CDR1 DFQATT and CDR2 SNEGSKA (reference sequence). The CDR3 region is CSAFASSSYNEQFF. Here the CDR3 DNA reads TGCAGTGCTTTCGCGTCAAGCTCCTACAATGAGCAGTTCTTC.